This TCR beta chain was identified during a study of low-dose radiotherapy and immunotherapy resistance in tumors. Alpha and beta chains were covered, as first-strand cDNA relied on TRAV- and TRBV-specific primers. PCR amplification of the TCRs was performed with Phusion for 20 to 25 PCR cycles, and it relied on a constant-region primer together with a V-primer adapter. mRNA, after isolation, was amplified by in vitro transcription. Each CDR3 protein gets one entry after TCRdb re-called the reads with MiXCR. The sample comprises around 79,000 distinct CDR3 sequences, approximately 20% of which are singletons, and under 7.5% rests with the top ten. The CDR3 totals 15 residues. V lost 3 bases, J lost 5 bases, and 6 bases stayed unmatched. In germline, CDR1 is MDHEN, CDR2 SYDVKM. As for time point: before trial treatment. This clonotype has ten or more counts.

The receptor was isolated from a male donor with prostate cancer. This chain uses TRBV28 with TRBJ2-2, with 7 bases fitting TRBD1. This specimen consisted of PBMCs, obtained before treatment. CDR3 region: CASSFPDRPTGELFF. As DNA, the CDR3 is TGTGCCAGCAGTTTCCCGGACAGGCCAACCGGGGAGCTGTTTTTT.